A selection of T cell receptor beta chains follows, all from one sample in a study of technical replicates of blood from a few donors. The method was immunoSEQ multiplex PCR; TCRdb's version includes in-frame clones alone and lacks a portion of them. Of tens of thousands of clones listed, approximately 86% were seen once; the top ten hold roughly 5.1%. Sequenced sample: PBMCs. The receptors derive from a human donor in good health. Some clones in this sample may be carry-over from other donors' samples. CDR3s include the opening cysteine and the closing phenylalanine or tryptophan. Each record gives: D gene, clone size, V gene, J gene, CDR3 DNA, CDR3 protein. A D gene is named only where the DNA matches it firmly. The size of a clone is reported for some rows only, either as once, few or many, or as a class for expanded clones.

TRBD2,NA,TRBV5-1,TRBJ2-1,TGCGCCAGCAGCTTTCACGGGACTAGCGGGGTCTACAATGAGCAGTTCTTC,CASSFHGTSGVYNEQFF
TRBD2,NA,TRBV4-2,TRBJ2-1,TGTGCCAGCAGCCAAGATACTAGCGGGGGGTACAATGAGCAGTTCTTC,CASSQDTSGGYNEQFF
TRBD2,NA,TRBV7-2,TRBJ2-3,TGTGCCAGCAGCTATACTAGCGGGAGGGCAGATACGCAGTATTTT,CASSYTSGRADTQYF
NA,NA,TRBV25-1,TRBJ2-3,TGTGCCAGCAGTGATATCAGTGGGAGTTGGGAAGATACGCAGTATTTT,CASSDISGSWEDTQYF
TRBD2,NA,TRBV12-5,TRBJ2-1,TGTGCTAGTGGTTTGAAACCCGCAGCGGGAGGCACCTACAATGAGCAGTTCTTC,CASGLKPAAGGTYNEQFF
NA,NA,TRBV27,TRBJ1-4,TGTGCCAGCAGGTCCTTGACAGGCCTTCTTGAAAAACTGTTTTTT,CASRSLTGLLEKLFF
NA,NA,TRBV6-4,TRBJ1-6,TGTGCCAGCAGTGACTCACCGGGTCCCAATTCACCCCTCCACTTT,CASSDSPGPNSPLHF
NA,NA,TRBV11-3,TRBJ2-2,TGTGCCAGCAGCCCGTCCGCGAACACCGGGGAGCTGTTTTTT,CASSPSANTGELFF
NA,NA,TRBV5-4,TRBJ2-6,TGTGCCAGCGGCCTCGGGTCTGGGGCCAACGTCCTGACTTTC,CASGLGSGANVLTF
NA,NA,TRBV5-6,TRBJ2-1,TGTGCCAGCAGCTTGTGGGGACAAAGCTCCTACAATGAGCAGTTCTTC,CASSLWGQSSYNEQFF
NA,NA,TRBV11-2,TRBJ2-5,TGTGCCAGCAGCTTAGATCGGACAGACCAAGAGACCCAGTACTTC,CASSLDRTDQETQYF
TRBD1,NA,TRBV5-1,TRBJ1-2,TGCGCCAGCACCCCTTCTCAGGGGGATGGCTACACCTTC,CASTPSQGDGYTF
TRBD1,once,TRBV10-3,TRBJ2-6,TGTGCCATCAGTGAGGGGACAGGCCAATCTGGGGCCAACGTCCTGACTTTC,CAISEGTGQSGANVLTF
TRBD2,NA,TRBV7-8,TRBJ2-7,TGTGCCAGCAGCTCGTTGGCAGGGGAGCGGGAGGGAAGCTCCTACGAGCAGTACTTC,CASSSLAGEREGSSYEQYF
NA,NA,TRBV15,TRBJ1-6,TGTGCCACCAGCAGTCGGCCGGAAGGGGTTCCACCCCTCCACTTT,CATSSRPEGVPPLHF
NA,NA,TRBV11-2,TRBJ2-7,TGTGCCAGCAGCCGTACTAGCCAGAGCTCCTACGAGCAGTACTTC,CASSRTSQSSYEQYF